The T cell receptor beta chain described here comes from a study of cytomegalovirus exposure and HLA in healthy donors. Whole-study context: Membership in the Caucasian-associated ancestry cluster was found for 81% of 300 to 500 genotyped donors. Study conclusions and caveats: Sequencing likely generated an artifact that appeared as a cluster of highly shared sequence variants.

13 Jbeta primers and 60 Vbeta primers were used for the PCR. Data came from immunoSEQ multiplex PCR; TCRdb stores just in-frame clones and leaves some out. Of more than 50,000 clones listed, around 80% were seen once; the top ten hold around 25%. Details on this clone: The antigen remains undetermined.

Sequencing input: PBMCs. The sequence derives from a middle-aged woman in good health and CMV-seropositive.

The CDR3 loop is CASSPSGQKGNTIYF. The CDR3 nucleotides are TGCGCCAGCAGCCCCTCGGGACAGAAGGGAAACACCATATATTTT. J is TRBJ1-3 and V is TRBV4-3; TRBD1 aligns across 7 bases. The germline V gene has CDR1 LGHNA and CDR2 YSLEER. The trim removed 4 bases at V and 4 bases at J, leaving 7 bases unmatched. The CDR3 has 15 residues.